What follows are 5 T cell receptor beta chains derived from one specimen sequenced in a study of patients and donors after allogeneic stem cell transplantation. TCRdb processed the RT-PCR reads anew with MiXCR; each CDR3 protein has one entry. The data hold more than 850,000 distinct CDR3 sequences, with over 15% observed a single time. Sequences were obtained from blood, either unsorted or a sorted T cell fraction (not recorded which). These receptors all stem from a human donor who was either an allogeneic HSCT recipient or a stem cell or donor lymphocyte infusion donor (not recorded which). It is not recorded whose cells these are; they may come from a transplant donor.

The chain has TRBV7-2 and TRBJ1-2; no clear D. The germline V gene has CDR1 SGHTA and CDR2 FQGNSA. V was trimmed by 5 bases and J by 8 bases, leaving 12 bases between them. The length of the CDR3 is 12 residues. The CDR3 DNA is TGTGCCAGCAGCCTCCAAAACTTCGGCTACACCTTC. Protein sequence: CASSLQNFGYTF.

This clonotype was counted only a few times. This chain links TRBV12-3 or TRBV12-4 with TRBJ1-4, with D maybe TRBD1 (5 bases). CDR3 size: 14 residues. V shed 6 bases and J shed 4 bases, with 12 bases lying between them. CDR3 bases: TGTGCCAGCAGCTCCGTGGGGCTTAATGAAAAACTGTTTTTT. As protein: CASSSVGLNEKLFF.

In this sample, this clonotype turned up a few times. The CDR3 region is CATSDTTRNFDQPQHF. In nucleotides, the CDR3 is TGTGCCACCAGTGATACTACCAGGAATTTCGATCAGCCCCAGCATTTT. The rearrangement uses TRBV24-1 and TRBJ1-5; no clear D. The CDR3 is made up of 16 amino acids. From germline, CDR1 is KGHDR and CDR2 SFDVKD. Deletions cut 3 bases from V and 5 bases from J, with 16 bases between.

This clonotype was detected a few times. The chain recombines TRBV20-1 with TRBJ2-5; D tentatively reads TRBD1 or TRBD2 (5 bases each). Germline V gives CDR1 DFQATT, CDR2 SNEGSKA (reference sequence). Deletions cut 6 bases from V and 5 bases from J, with 19 bases between. The CDR3 runs to 14 residues. The CDR3, as DNA: TGCAGTGCCGTCGCCCGAGGGACCCCGGAGACCCAGTACTTC. Its protein is CSAVARGTPETQYF.

The gene calls are TRBV12-3 or TRBV12-4 and TRBJ1-6; 9 bases line up with TRBD1. The V segment lost 5 bases and the J segment 5 bases; nucleotides outside the gene matches: 16. CDR3 length: 19 residues. CDR3 nucleotide sequence: TGTGCCAGCAGTAACCCGACGGGACAGGGCAAGGGTCATAATTCACCCCTCCACTTT. Its translation is CASSNPTGQGKGHNSPLHF.